This TCR beta chain was captured by sequencing in a study of OX40 agonist ivuxolimab in advanced cancers. The method was immunoSEQ multiplex PCR; TCRdb's version includes in-frame clones alone and lacks a portion of them. Among 45,000 to 55,000 clones, roughly 79% were seen once, and the ten largest hold around 6.8%. V was shortened by 1 base and J by 9 bases, with 7 bases between the two germline ends. CDR3 size: 12 residues. Germline loops: CDR1 LNHDA, CDR2 SQIVND (reference sequence). This specimen was CD4+ or CD8+ T cells sorted from blood, taken in a trial of the OX40 agonist ivuxolimab. V is TRBV19 and J is TRBJ2-1; possibly TRBD2 for D (5 bases). The clonotype comes from an adult with an advanced solid tumor such as melanoma, head and neck, liver or kidney cancer. CDR3 residues: CASSIVGGEQFF. DNA for the CDR3: TGTGCCAGTAGTATAGTAGGAGGTGAGCAGTTCTTC.